The clone carrying this T cell receptor beta chain has only a few counts. Antigen specificity is unknown. This entry is derived from a study of HIV-infected children after antiretroviral therapy interruption. On the study more broadly: Median age was about 9.5 years (interruption) and 7 to 8 years (continuous).

Study results and caveats: Naive CD4+ CDR3 sharing between time points fell after interruption began.

Noted treatment: PENTA 11 planned treatment interruption arm or continuous ART arm. Naive CD4+ CD45RA+ CD45RO- T cells were sorted from thawed PBMCs. The ends were cut back, 7 bases at V and 0 bases at J, with 15 bases in the middle. CDR3 length equals 15 residues. Germline V lookup: CDR1 MNHEY, CDR2 SVGAGI. A 3' RACE protocol on RNA, with unique molecular identifiers, produced the TCR library. MiXCR was run by TCRdb on the 3' RACE reads, yielding one entry per CDR3 protein. The profile shows about 89,000 distinct CDR3 sequences, about 7% of them singletons. The clonotype comes from a pool of human donors with HIV. This sample comprised CD45RA+ CD4+ T cells from PBMCs, pooled from several time points, obtained from a donor given antiretroviral therapy, either interrupted or continuous. Stated subset: naive CD4+ CD45RA+ CD45RO- T cells. This chain joins TRBV6-5 and TRBJ1-2, with D possibly being TRBD1 (6 bases). CDR3 sequence: CASKETGDTNYGYTF. The CDR3 nucleotides read TGTGCCAGCAAAGAGACAGGCGATACTAACTATGGCTACACCTTC.